Listed below are T cell receptor beta chains from one sample, sequenced in a study of identical twins. In TCRdb, the 5' RACE reads were re-called with MiXCR into one record per CDR3 protein. The table lists approximately 700,000 distinct CDR3 sequences, around 5.7% of them singletons. The source material was naive T cells sorted from blood. Every receptor here comes from a man between 18 and 35 years old in good health. CDR3s include the opening cysteine and the closing phenylalanine or tryptophan. The order of the fields is J gene, V gene, D gene, clone size, CDR3 protein. The D gene is left open where the match is weak. Clone size is given for some rows only: seen once, a few or many times, or a class if the clone is expanded.

J gene: TRBJ1-6; V gene: TRBV12-3/TRBV12-4; D gene: TRBD1; clone size: many; CDR3 protein: CASSLEAGTGTSPLHF
J gene: TRBJ2-7; V gene: TRBV5-2; D gene: NA; clone size: many; CDR3 protein: CASSSSAAGLGIYEQYF
J gene: TRBJ2-2; V gene: TRBV4-3; D gene: TRBD2; clone size: few; CDR3 protein: CASSQEASGTGELFF
J gene: TRBJ2-3; V gene: TRBV6-4; D gene: TRBD1; clone size: many; CDR3 protein: CASSDRGGAADTQYF
J gene: TRBJ2-1; V gene: TRBV5-5; D gene: NA; clone size: many; CDR3 protein: CASSARPSSYNEQFF
J gene: TRBJ2-3; V gene: TRBV20-1; D gene: NA; clone size: many; CDR3 protein: CSARDPLARKTDTQYF
J gene: TRBJ2-3; V gene: TRBV6-1; D gene: NA; clone size: many; CDR3 protein: CASRPLGTDTQYF
J gene: TRBJ2-2; V gene: TRBV2; D gene: TRBD2; clone size: NA; CDR3 protein: CASSVERDNTGELFF
J gene: TRBJ2-2; V gene: TRBV11-1; D gene: TRBD1; clone size: NA; CDR3 protein: CASRRQGARTGELFF
J gene: TRBJ1-4; V gene: TRBV29-1; D gene: NA; clone size: few; CDR3 protein: CSVEDTGQLNKLFF
J gene: TRBJ1-1; V gene: TRBV20-1; D gene: NA; clone size: few; CDR3 protein: CSAKVWEMGMNTEAFF
J gene: TRBJ2-3; V gene: TRBV29-1; D gene: NA; clone size: many; CDR3 protein: CSAPIPDTQYF
J gene: TRBJ2-1; V gene: TRBV10-2; D gene: NA; clone size: NA; CDR3 protein: CASSERTGIRNEQFF
J gene: TRBJ2-7; V gene: TRBV5-1; D gene: TRBD2; clone size: few; CDR3 protein: CASSLGTSVSYEQYF
J gene: TRBJ2-7; V gene: TRBV20-1; D gene: TRBD2; clone size: few; CDR3 protein: CSAPGLAGGKSYEQYF
J gene: TRBJ2-1; V gene: TRBV30; D gene: TRBD2; clone size: NA; CDR3 protein: CAWILAGGNEQFF
J gene: TRBJ1-1; V gene: TRBV12-3/TRBV12-4; D gene: NA; clone size: many; CDR3 protein: CASSLTRGWGNTEAFF
J gene: TRBJ2-6; V gene: TRBV24-1; D gene: NA; clone size: many; CDR3 protein: CATSESTGANVLTF
J gene: TRBJ1-6; V gene: TRBV6-1; D gene: NA; clone size: NA; CDR3 protein: CASRPAENSPLHF
J gene: TRBJ2-7; V gene: TRBV6-1; D gene: NA; clone size: many; CDR3 protein: CASRHQGVAGVNEQYF
J gene: TRBJ2-1; V gene: TRBV7-9; D gene: NA; clone size: many; CDR3 protein: CASSTGGAGGLVEQFF
J gene: TRBJ2-1; V gene: TRBV5-1; D gene: TRBD2; clone size: NA; CDR3 protein: CASSAKREPYNEQFF
J gene: TRBJ2-4; V gene: TRBV25-1; D gene: NA; clone size: few; CDR3 protein: CASSGIDVSTKNIQYF
J gene: TRBJ2-1; V gene: TRBV20-1; D gene: NA; clone size: many; CDR3 protein: CSARDRRNEQFF
J gene: TRBJ2-1; V gene: TRBV6-2/TRBV6-3; D gene: TRBD2; clone size: many; CDR3 protein: CASSYLAGMSLDEQFF
J gene: TRBJ2-5; V gene: TRBV5-1; D gene: TRBD2; clone size: few; CDR3 protein: CASSLAPAGEETQYF
J gene: TRBJ2-2; V gene: TRBV15; D gene: TRBD1; clone size: few; CDR3 protein: CATSRDRTGGPTGELFF
J gene: TRBJ2-5; V gene: TRBV3-1; D gene: TRBD2; clone size: few; CDR3 protein: CASSPTSGRAGDSLETQYF
J gene: TRBJ2-1; V gene: TRBV12-5; D gene: NA; clone size: few; CDR3 protein: CASGLSTGLDIFDEQFF
J gene: TRBJ2-2; V gene: TRBV20-1; D gene: NA; clone size: NA; CDR3 protein: CSARQRNTGELFF
J gene: TRBJ2-2; V gene: TRBV29-1; D gene: NA; clone size: many; CDR3 protein: CSTRGADDTGELFF
J gene: TRBJ1-2; V gene: TRBV12-3/TRBV12-4; D gene: TRBD1; clone size: many; CDR3 protein: CANPDRGNYGYTF
J gene: TRBJ2-1; V gene: TRBV7-2; D gene: TRBD2; clone size: many; CDR3 protein: CASSWRTSGSSYNEQFF